The 30 T cell receptor beta chains given below trace back to one sample, sequenced in a study of blood T cell repertoires in COVID-19. TCRdb's copy holds only in-frame clones and misses some; the assay was immunoSEQ multiplex PCR. The sample includes around 620,000 clones, about 87% seen only once; the top ten take approximately 0.25%. The sample comprised peripheral blood. These receptor sequences come from a woman aged 18 to 35 with acute or convalescent COVID-19.

The V and J genes are TRBV7-9 and TRBJ1-5; 9 bases agree with TRBD1. The CDR3 is 16 amino acids. Per germline, CDR1 SEHNR and CDR2 FQNEAQ (reference sequence). Germline trimming cut 3 bases from V and 4 bases from J; bases unmatched to any gene: 7. As DNA, the CDR3 is TGTGCCAGCAGCTTGGACCCGGGACAGGGAAATCAGCCCCAGCATTTT. This codes for CASSLDPGQGNQPQHF.

This chain uses TRBV3-1 (or the pseudogene TRBV3-2) with TRBJ2-2; D perhaps matches TRBD1 (6 bases). Germline CDR1 reads LGHDT; CDR2 reads YNNKEL (reference sequence). Trimming took off 3 bases at V and 2 bases at J, with 13 bases between the two ends. This CDR3 spans 16 amino acids. CDR3 amino acids: CASSHSGVSNTGELFF. The CDR3 DNA reads TGTGCCAGCAGCCACTCAGGGGTCTCTAACACCGGGGAGCTGTTTTTT.

The rearrangement joins TRBV7-9 to TRBJ1-4; 8 nucleotides match TRBD1. The CDR3 has 17 residues. The trim removed 0 bases at V and 2 bases at J, leaving 5 bases unmatched. Germline CDR1 SEHNR, CDR2 FQNEAQ (reference sequence). The CDR3 protein is CASSLARWDRTNEKLFF. The CDR3 DNA is TGTGCCAGCAGCTTAGCCCGATGGGACAGGACTAATGAAAAACTGTTTTTT.

This chain uses TRBV28 with TRBJ2-7; possibly TRBD2 for D (6 bases). The V end lost 4 bases, the J end lost 0 bases, and 13 bases lay between the germline ends. From germline, CDR1 is MDHEN and CDR2 SYDVKM. The CDR3 is 15 residues long. The CDR3 region has the DNA TGTGCCAGCAGTTCCACGGGGGTGCCCTCCTACGAGCAGTACTTC. It codes for CASSSTGVPSYEQYF.

The genes are TRBV4-1 and TRBJ2-1, with 7 bases lining up with TRBD1. J lost 6 bases, V lost 3 bases, and 17 bases had no gene match. Germline lookup yields CDR1 MGHRA and CDR2 YSYEKL. CDR3 size: 18 residues. The CDR3 here is CASSHVLRGGPRFNEQFF. The CDR3, as DNA: TGCGCCAGCAGCCACGTCCTTAGAGGGGGCCCCAGATTCAATGAGCAGTTCTTC.

CDR3 loop: CASSEGKAGYTQYF. The CDR3 nucleotides are TGTGCCAGCAGCGAAGGGAAGGCAGGGTATACGCAGTATTTT. This chain connects TRBV9 to TRBJ2-3, with D perhaps matching TRBD1 (5 bases). CDR1 and CDR2 (germline): SGDLS, YYNGEE. The length of the CDR3 is 14 residues. Trimming stripped 3 bases from V and 7 bases from J, with 15 bases between.

V and J are TRBV3-1 (or the pseudogene TRBV3-2) and TRBJ1-1; D gene ambiguous. The CDR3 is made up of 14 amino acids. CDR1 LGHDT and CDR2 YNNKEL come from the germline V gene (reference sequence). The V end lost 1 base, the J end lost 1 base, and 7 bases lay between the germline ends. The CDR3 is CASSQAPRNTEAFF. For the CDR3, the DNA is TGTGCCAGCAGCCAAGCTCCGAGGAACACTGAAGCTTTCTTT.

This chain joins TRBV7-6 and TRBJ2-7, with 10 bases matching TRBD2. The V and J ends lost 4 bases and 6 bases, in that order; junction bases with no gene match: 15. The CDR3 runs to 17 residues. Germline V gene sequence: CDR1 SGHVS, CDR2 FNYEAQ. CDR3 sequence: CASSSYRDSGGTGEQYF. CDR3 bases: TGTGCCAGCAGCTCCTACCGGGATAGCGGGGGGACCGGCGAGCAGTACTTC.

The chain recombines TRBV4-1 with TRBJ2-7; D uncertain. The germline gives CDR1 MGHRA, CDR2 YSYEKL. The CDR3 contains 14 residues. Trimming took 0 bases from V and 4 from J, leaving 10 bases between them. The DNA for the CDR3 is TGCGCCAGCAGCCAAGATTCAAGAGGTTACGAGCAGTACTTC. Encoded protein: CASSQDSRGYEQYF.

CDR3: CSASGQGDYGYTF. For the CDR3, the DNA is TGCAGTGCTAGTGGGCAGGGGGACTATGGCTACACCTTC. J is TRBJ1-2 and V is TRBV20-1; 7 bases agree with TRBD1. The CDR3 extends over 13 amino acids. V gave up 3 bases and J gave up 3 bases; unmatched junction bases: 4. Germline CDR1 is DFQATT and CDR2 is SNEGSKA (reference sequence).

This clone was detected only a few times. The chain joins TRBV7-9 to TRBJ1-2, with TRBD1 matching 8 bases. Germline assignment: CDR1 SEHNR and CDR2 FQNEAQ (reference sequence). V lost 5 bases to trimming and J lost 4 bases; unmatched junction nucleotides: 9. The CDR3 is 15 residues long. CDR3 loop: CASSPRDRWGYGYTF. The CDR3 DNA sequence: TGTGCCAGCAGCCCACGGGACAGGTGGGGCTATGGCTACACCTTC.

This rearrangement joins TRBV5-1 to TRBJ1-1, with no clear D. Per germline, CDR1 SGHRS and CDR2 YFSETQ. V lost 3 bases and J lost 4, with 10 bases in between. The CDR3 contains 13 residues. The CDR3 region is CASSWSGSTEAFF. DNA for the CDR3: TGCGCCAGCAGCTGGAGCGGGAGCACTGAAGCTTTCTTT.

The chain has TRBV9 and TRBJ1-6, with TRBD1 as a possible D gene (6 bases). CDR3 length: 17 residues. Trimming took off 4 bases at V and 2 bases at J, with 16 bases between the two ends. Per the germline V gene, CDR1 is SGDLS and CDR2 is YYNGEE. In DNA, the CDR3 is TGTGCCAGCAGCCCAGGGGTGAGGGGCGCCTATAATTCACCCCTCCACTTT. This encodes CASSPGVRGAYNSPLHF.

This CDR3 reads CASSLSYRSGQRSNQPQHF. The DNA of the CDR3 is TGTGCCAGCAGCTTGTCGTACAGGTCGGGACAGCGGTCCAATCAGCCCCAGCATTTT. The chain employs TRBV5-5 and TRBJ1-5, with 7 nucleotides matching TRBD1. V dropped 1 base and J dropped 3; count of bases not matched to a gene: 16. The CDR3 loop spans 19 amino acids. Germline CDR1 reads SGHKS; CDR2 reads YYEKEE (reference sequence).

V is TRBV7-9 and J is TRBJ1-2; TRBD1 might be the D (6 bases). In germline, CDR1 is SEHNR, CDR2 FQNEAQ (reference sequence). The V end lost 3 bases, the J end lost 4 bases, and 12 bases lay between the germline ends. CDR3 length: 14 amino acids. CDR3 in amino acids: CASSFQGMAYGYTF. DNA for the CDR3: TGTGCCAGCAGCTTTCAGGGGATGGCCTATGGCTACACCTTC.

The gene calls are TRBV27 and TRBJ1-6; tentative D call: TRBD1 (5 bases). CDR3 length equals 16 residues. The V gene's germline CDR1 is MNHEY and CDR2 SMNVEV (reference sequence). Trimming stripped 2 bases from V and 7 bases from J, with 15 bases between. DNA of the CDR3: TGTGCCAGCAGTTTAGTCCCCCAGGGTAGGAATTCACCCCTCCACTTT. Protein product: CASSLVPQGRNSPLHF.

The rearrangement joins TRBV2 to TRBJ1-5; D possibly corresponds to TRBD1 (5 bases). CDR1 is SNHLY, CDR2 FYNNEI, per germline. Trimming stripped 7 bases from V and 9 bases from J, with 16 bases between. This CDR3 is 13 amino acids long. The DNA for the CDR3 is TGTGCCAGCACGGAAAGAAGACAGCGGCCCCAGCATTTT. It translates to CASTERRQRPQHF.

Regarding this clone: The same CDR3 arises from other DNA sequences in this sample as well. V and J are TRBV29-1 and TRBJ1-1; 9 bases line up with TRBD1. The CDR3 runs 13 residues. Germline trimming cut 6 bases from V and 0 bases from J; bases unmatched to any gene: 2. Germline lookup yields CDR1 SQVTM and CDR2 ANQGSEA. The DNA for the CDR3 is TGCAGCGTCGGGACAGGGTTGAACACTGAAGCTTTCTTT. This gives the protein CSVGTGLNTEAFF. Looking up the rest from reference TRBV29-1 and TRBJ1-1 gives the full variable domain: SAVISQKPSRDICQRGTSLTIQCQVDSQVTMMFWYRQQPGQSLTLIATANQGSEATYESGFVIDKFPISRPNLTFSTLTVSNMSPEDSSIYLCSVGTGLNTEAFFGQGTRLTVV.

The chain has TRBV5-1 and TRBJ2-1, with 12 nucleotides matching TRBD2. Unmatched junction bases numbered 9, after V lost 0 bases and J lost 2 bases. The CDR3 sequence is 19 residues long. Germline V lookup: CDR1 SGHRS, CDR2 YFSETQ. CDR3 sequence: CASSLASSGGVLTYNEQFF. DNA for the CDR3: TGCGCCAGCAGCTTGGCCTCTAGCGGGGGGGTCCTTACCTACAATGAGCAGTTCTTC.

This sequence joins TRBV5-6 and TRBJ1-2; TRBD1 aligns across 8 bases. The J segment lost 5 bases and the V segment lost 0 bases, leaving 0 bases of the junction unmatched. This CDR3 comprises 13 residues. From germline, CDR1 is SGHDT and CDR2 YYEEEE. CDR3 residues: CASSLGTGYGYTF. The CDR3 DNA reads TGTGCCAGCAGCTTGGGGACAGGGTATGGCTACACCTTC.

In this sample, this clone turned up a few times. The chain is built from TRBV7-9 and TRBJ1-4; maybe TRBD1 (5 bases). The V end lost 7 bases, the J end lost 7 bases, and 10 bases lay between the germline ends. The CDR3 has 12 residues. The germline CDR1 and CDR2 sequences are SEHNR and FQNEAQ (reference sequence). Here the CDR3 reads CASTPGFEKLFF. CDR3 coding DNA: TGTGCCAGCACCCCAGGGTTTGAAAAACTGTTTTTT.

This clone was observed a single time. The chain recombines TRBV2 with TRBJ2-3; maybe TRBD2 (6 bases). The CDR3 length is 15 residues. Deletions cut 2 bases from V and 2 bases from J, with 11 bases between. CDR1 is SNHLY and CDR2 is FYNNEI in the germline V gene. The CDR3, as DNA: TGTGCCAGCAGTGAATGGGCGGGGACCACAGATACGCAGTATTTT. This codes for CASSEWAGTTDTQYF.

The J gene is TRBJ2-7, the V gene TRBV6-5, with D perhaps TRBD1 (5 bases). Trimming removed 4 bases at V and 3 bases at J, with 10 bases between. This CDR3 region has 13 residues. Germline V CDR1 and CDR2: MNHEY, SVGAGI. The CDR3 here is CASSLHRLYEQYF. For the CDR3, the DNA is TGTGCCAGCAGTTTGCACAGGCTCTACGAGCAGTACTTC.

V is TRBV27 and J is TRBJ2-2; 8 bases match TRBD1. Unmatched junction bases numbered 2, after V lost 3 bases and J lost 5 bases. Germline CDR1 reads MNHEY; CDR2 reads SMNVEV (reference sequence). This CDR3 comprises 14 residues. The CDR3 here is CASSFRTGTGELFF. The CDR3 DNA reads as TGTGCCAGCAGTTTTAGGACAGGGACCGGGGAGCTGTTTTTT.

The chain recombines TRBV2 with TRBJ2-5; D gene unclear. The ends were cut back, 7 bases at V and 5 bases at J, with 8 bases in the middle. The CDR3 loop spans 11 amino acids. The germline V gene encodes CDR1 SNHLY and CDR2 FYNNEI. CDR3 nucleotides: TGTGCCAGCAACAGCTGGGAGACCCAGTACTTC. Translation gives CASNSWETQYF.

A note on this clone: The same CDR3 also results from other DNA sequences found in this sample. The chain recombines TRBV7-2 with TRBJ2-7, with TRBD2 as a possible D gene (6 bases). This CDR3 has 15 amino acids. Trimming shortened V by 1 base and J by 0 bases, and 10 bases separated the two germline ends. Germline V gene data show CDR1 as SGHTA and CDR2 as FQGNSA. The CDR3 bases are TGTGCCAGCAGCTTAGGTGGAGGGTTCTCCTACGAGCAGTACTTC. Its protein is CASSLGGGFSYEQYF.

The rearrangement links TRBV9 to TRBJ2-1; perhaps TRBD2 as D (6 bases). Germline loops: CDR1 SGDLS, CDR2 YYNGEE. This CDR3 is built from 15 residues. V gave up 0 bases and J gave up 6 bases, with 13 bases separating them. The CDR3 loop is CASSVDRGSSNEQFF. The CDR3 DNA sequence: TGTGCCAGCAGCGTAGATCGGGGGTCGAGCAATGAGCAGTTCTTC.

The chain has TRBV27 and TRBJ2-7; the D is unclear. Per germline, CDR1 MNHEY and CDR2 SMNVEV (reference sequence). The CDR3 runs to 16 residues. V lost 5 bases, J lost 3 bases, and 20 bases lay in between. This CDR3 is CASSPPAANPGYEQYF. DNA of the CDR3: TGTGCCAGCAGTCCACCGGCCGCAAATCCGGGCTACGAGCAGTACTTC.

This sequence joins TRBV2 and TRBJ1-6, with 8 nucleotides matching TRBD1. Germline V gene data show CDR1 as SNHLY and CDR2 as FYNNEI. CDR3 length: 15 residues. After removal of 5 bases from V and 6 bases from J, the junction contained 6 bases not matched to a gene. Written as DNA, the CDR3 is TGTGCCAGCAGTCCGACAGGGGCGACTAATTCACCCCTCCACTTT. The encoded protein is CASSPTGATNSPLHF. Filled out from reference TRBV2 and TRBJ1-6, the complete variable domain reads EPEVTQTPSHQVTQMGQEVILRCVPISNHLYFYWYRQILGQKVEFLVSFYNNEISEKSEIFDDQFSVERPDGSNFTLKIRSTKLEDSAMYFCASSPTGATNSPLHFGNGTRLTVT.

J is TRBJ1-1 and V is TRBV25-1; 8 bases map to TRBD1. The CDR3 contains 13 residues. CDR1 is MGHDK, CDR2 SYGVNS, per germline. J gave up 8 bases and V 7 bases, and 9 bases lay outside the gene matches. CDR3 amino acids: CASTRRGDREAFF. The CDR3 DNA is TGTGCCAGCACCCGCCGCGGGGACAGGGAAGCTTTCTTT.